Shown below are 32 T cell receptor beta chains from a single sample sequenced in a study of T cells expressing NK-cell markers. TCRdb reprocessed the 5' RACE reads and reports one entry per CDR3 protein, with no DNA. This sample's clone table lists 400,000 to 500,000 distinct CDR3 sequences. Sequencing was carried out using blood T cells: a sorted CD56 or NKG2C T cell subset, CD4+ or CD8+ T cells, or bulk PBMC T cells (not recorded which). All receptors derive from a woman aged 18 to 75 in good health.

The chain carries TRBV5-1 and TRBJ2-5; the D gene TCRdb calls, TRBD1, cannot be checked with no DNA. In germline, CDR1 is SGHRS, CDR2 YFSETQ. The CDR3 loop spans 15 amino acids. Here the CDR3 reads CASSRPSGTKETQYF.

CDR3 in amino acids: CSVRDRGQGSNQPQHF. The chain recombines TRBV29-1 with TRBJ1-5; TCRdb names TRBD1, which stays unverified in the absence of DNA. Germline V gene data show CDR1 as SQVTM and CDR2 as ANQGSEA. This CDR3 has 16 residues.

This chain joins TRBV6-1 and TRBJ2-1; the TCRdb D gene call, TRBD2, has no DNA to confirm it. This CDR3 contains 16 residues. Germline CDR1 is MNHNS and CDR2 is SASEGT. The CDR3 sequence is CASRNRGLAGADEQFF.

The rearrangement uses TRBV20-1 and TRBJ2-7. This CDR3 comprises 13 residues. Germline CDR1 and CDR2: DFQATT and SNEGSKA (reference sequence). CDR3 residues: CSARRGLNYEQYF.

This chain's CDR3 is CASSQAGVGNTEAFF. The rearrangement joins TRBV4-1 to TRBJ1-1. Per germline, CDR1 MGHRA and CDR2 YSYEKL. This CDR3 is 15 amino acids long.

The rearrangement joins TRBV19 to TRBJ1-1; TCRdb names TRBD1, which stays unverified in the absence of DNA. This CDR3 is 16 amino acids long. Germline V lookup: CDR1 LNHDA, CDR2 SQIVND (reference sequence). CDR3 amino acids: CASSIWPDSVNTEAFF.

The chain is built from TRBV2 and TRBJ2-3; absent DNA, TCRdb's TRBD1 call cannot be checked. The CDR3 has 14 residues. Germline V gene data show CDR1 as SNHLY and CDR2 as FYNNEI. CDR3 loop: CASRDTTGVDTQYF.

This chain joins TRBV19 and TRBJ2-2; TCRdb's D call of TRBD1 is untestable without DNA. CDR1 and CDR2 (germline): LNHDA, SQIVND (reference sequence). The CDR3 runs 16 residues. CDR3 amino acids: CASSIPGSPGTGELFF. Combining the CDR3 with reference TRBV19 and TRBJ2-2 gives the whole variable domain DGGITQSPKYLFRKEGQNVTLSCEQNLNHDAMYWYRQDPGQGLRLIYYSQIVNDFQKGDIAEGYSVSREKKESFPLTVTSAQKNPTAFYLCASSIPGSPGTGELFFGEGSRLTVL.

The V call is TRBV9, the J call TRBJ2-1; TCRdb's D gene call, TRBD1, goes unchecked for lack of DNA. This CDR3 is 18 amino acids long. Germline lookup yields CDR1 SGDLS and CDR2 YYNGEE. CDR3 loop: CASIPPARGKPTYNEQFF.

V gene TRBV4-3 combines with J gene TRBJ2-1; TCRdb names TRBD1, which stays unverified in the absence of DNA. CDR1 is LGHNA, CDR2 YSLEER, per germline. The CDR3 contains 17 residues. CDR3 amino acids: CASSQEGSDFPYNEQFF.

The chain combines TRBV5-6 with TRBJ2-7; TCRdb's D gene call, TRBD1, goes unchecked for lack of DNA. CDR3 length: 13 residues. Germline lookup yields CDR1 SGHDT and CDR2 YYEEEE. The CDR3 sequence: CASSDRHSYEQYF.

The chain links TRBV9 to TRBJ1-5; TCRdb returns TRBD1, unconfirmable since there is no DNA. The CDR3 loop spans 15 amino acids. Per germline, CDR1 SGDLS and CDR2 YYNGEE. CDR3 sequence: CASSSGQGNNQPQHF.

The chain is built from TRBV6-1 and TRBJ2-1; TCRdb indicates TRBD2, and absent DNA this call remains unverified. The CDR3 runs 16 residues. Germline CDR1 is MNHNS and CDR2 is SASEGT. CDR3 residues: CASSDLAGLSYNEQFF.

The V gene is TRBV5-1, the J gene TRBJ2-2; TCRdb's D gene call, TRBD1, goes unchecked for lack of DNA. The CDR3 covers 15 residues. Per germline, CDR1 SGHRS and CDR2 YFSETQ. CDR3 sequence reads: CASSLGTQNTGELFF.

This chain links TRBV5-4 with TRBJ2-7; TCRdb's D call of TRBD1 is untestable without DNA. This CDR3 is 15 amino acids long. Germline CDR1 SGHNT, CDR2 YYREEE (reference sequence). This CDR3 is CASSRGAERVYEQYF.

The chain carries TRBV5-1 and TRBJ1-4; TCRdb's D call, TRBD1, is unchecked because there is no DNA. This CDR3 is built from 17 residues. Looked up from germline, CDR1 is SGHRS and CDR2 is YFSETQ. CDR3 region: CASSLEGAFPPNEKLFF.

The chain links TRBV27 to TRBJ2-7; with no DNA, the TCRdb D assignment of TRBD1 cannot be verified. The germline V gene encodes CDR1 MNHEY and CDR2 SMNVEV (reference sequence). The CDR3 length is 13 residues. The CDR3 reads CASGAGHSYEQYF.

The chain recombines TRBV2 with TRBJ2-7; the D call from TCRdb, TRBD2, cannot be confirmed without DNA. Germline V gene lookup returns CDR1 SNHLY and CDR2 FYNNEI. The CDR3 spans 13 residues. This CDR3 is CASTRGAAYEQYF.

The chain joins TRBV20-1 to TRBJ2-5; lacking DNA, the TRBD2 call made by TCRdb goes unchecked. The CDR3 totals 16 residues. The germline V gene encodes CDR1 DFQATT and CDR2 SNEGSKA (reference sequence). This CDR3 is CSARGGTSARGETQYF.

The V gene is TRBV11-1, the J gene TRBJ2-5; the D gene TCRdb calls, TRBD1, cannot be checked with no DNA. The CDR3 runs 15 residues. CDR1 and CDR2 (germline): SGHAT, FQDESV (reference sequence). The CDR3 reads CASSDPQLAVETQYF.

The chain joins TRBV6-2 or TRBV6-3 to TRBJ1-1; the TRBD1 assignment by TCRdb is unverifiable without DNA. Per germline, CDR1 MNHEY and CDR2 SVGEGT. The length of the CDR3 is 14 residues. CDR3 sequence reads: CASSYQDRVGEAFF.

The rearrangement links TRBV25-1 to TRBJ2-4; there is no DNA to check the TCRdb D call of TRBD1. CDR1 MGHDK and CDR2 SYGVNS come from the germline V gene. The CDR3 sequence is 12 residues long. CDR3 region: CASEGTEDIQYF. Together with reference TRBV25-1 and TRBJ2-4, the CDR3 gives the full variable domain: EADIYQTPRYLVIGTGKKITLECSQTMGHDKMYWYQQDPGMELHLIHYSYGVNSTEKGDLSSESTVSRIRTEHFPLTLESARPSHTSQYLCASEGTEDIQYFGAGTRLSVL.

This chain links TRBV27 with TRBJ1-6; TCRdb returns TRBD1, unconfirmable since there is no DNA. Germline V lookup: CDR1 MNHEY, CDR2 SMNVEV (reference sequence). The CDR3 has 15 amino acids. Here the CDR3 reads CASSLPGQNNSPLHF.

This sequence joins TRBV12-3 or TRBV12-4 and TRBJ1-1; TCRdb designates TRBD1, a call that cannot be tested without DNA. This CDR3 has 14 amino acids. CDR3 region: CASSSGRARAEAFF.

The chain recombines TRBV5-1 with TRBJ2-1. Germline CDR1 reads SGHRS; CDR2 reads YFSETQ. This CDR3 region has 15 residues. The CDR3 loop reads CASSLVLSSYNEQFF.

This chain joins TRBV7-8 and TRBJ2-4; TCRdb designates TRBD1, a call that cannot be tested without DNA. CDR1 is SGHVS, CDR2 FQNEAQ, per germline. CDR3 length: 18 residues. The chain's CDR3 is CASSLKDRQRESKNIQYF.

The rearrangement joins TRBV9 to TRBJ2-5; TCRdb lists TRBD1, though no DNA is available to test this call. CDR3 length: 15 residues. Germline V gene sequence: CDR1 SGDLS, CDR2 YYNGEE. This CDR3 reads CASSRDGGHQETQYF.

The rearrangement uses TRBV7-9 and TRBJ2-1; absent DNA, TCRdb's TRBD2 call cannot be checked. CDR1 and CDR2 from the germline V gene are SEHNR and FQNEAQ (reference sequence). The CDR3 has 14 amino acids. CDR3 protein: CASSLVGLVQNQFF.

The chain joins TRBV4-3 to TRBJ1-5; checking the TCRdb D call of TRBD1 is not possible without DNA. The CDR3 is 15 amino acids. CDR1 and CDR2 from the germline V gene are LGHNA and YSLEER. The CDR3 loop is CASSQDRGSYQPQHF.

V is TRBV2 and J is TRBJ2-1; with no DNA, the TCRdb D assignment of TRBD2 cannot be verified. The CDR3 is made up of 14 amino acids. Germline CDR1 is SNHLY and CDR2 is FYNNEI. CDR3 loop: CASSEWGVSGEQFF.

The J gene is TRBJ2-7, the V gene TRBV10-3; no DNA is available, so the TRBD1 call from TCRdb remains unchecked. CDR1 ENHRY and CDR2 SYGVKD come from the germline V gene. The CDR3 contains 16 residues. The CDR3 protein is CAISESFGTRAYEQYF.

The chain recombines TRBV11-2 with TRBJ2-3; TCRdb lists TRBD2, though no DNA is available to test this call. Germline V CDR1 and CDR2: SGHAT, FQNNGV. There are 15 residues in the CDR3. CDR3 protein: CASSLSGRSTDTQYF.